The source of this T cell receptor (beta chain) is a study of shared clonotypes between healthy human individuals. As for the study in general: The plates for each donor numbered three CD4 naive, three CD4 memory, two CD8 naive and one CD8 memory.

A note on this clone: A far larger clone is a single base away, which makes a read error likely. Different DNA sequences within this sample yield the same CDR3.

In the authors' workflow: Because ImmunoSEQ provided only junction sequences with no quality scores, the filtering differed. This table comes from immunoSEQ multiplex PCR, and its TCRdb copy is limited to in-frame clones, with some not included. That table is the source of V, J and clone size, and D and trimming were worked out from the DNA. The sample includes roughly 1,100,000 clones, around 74% of them seen just once. V was clipped by 0 bases and J by 4 bases, with 6 bases between them. This CDR3 comprises 13 residues. Per germline, CDR1 MNHNS and CDR2 SASEGT. This clonotype originated in a man aged 18 to 29 in good health. The sequencing sample was made of memory CD4+ T cells sorted from blood. Documented subset: CD45RA-negative fraction. V usage is TRBV6-1 and J usage is TRBJ1-2; D may be TRBD1 (5 bases). CDR3 loop: CASSEAGGYGYTF. The CDR3 DNA follows: TGTGCCAGCAGTGAAGCCGGGGGCTATGGCTACACCTTC.